The 27 T cell receptor beta chains listed next were all sequenced from one sample in a study of post-analysis software for immune sequencing data. Study-wide findings and caveats: Higher frequency in patients than in controls was seen for roughly five TRBV segments, with TRBV5-6, TRBV5-1 and TRBV20-1 among them.

The TCR beta cDNA libraries contained unique molecular identifiers. Via MiXCR, TCRdb re-called the PCR reads, giving one row per CDR3 protein. This table has hundreds of thousands of distinct CDR3 sequences, roughly 29% appearing once. No antigen has been identified for these receptors. Sequencing input: blood. The receptors were sampled from a girl between 5 and 17 years old with multiple sclerosis.

The chain uses TRBV6-2 or TRBV6-3 and TRBJ2-2; unclear D gene. The germline V and J ends were trimmed by 9 bases and 3 bases, with 8 bases remaining between them. Germline V CDR1 and CDR2: MNHEY, SVGEGT. The CDR3 totals 12 residues. The CDR3 region has the DNA TGTGCCAGTCGGCCCCACACCGGGGAGCTGTTTTTT. Amino acids: CASRPHTGELFF.

The V call is TRBV27, the J call TRBJ2-5, with D unclear. The V end lost 4 bases, the J end lost 11 bases, and 5 bases lay between the germline ends. CDR3 size: 9 residues. Germline CDR1 is MNHEY and CDR2 is SMNVEV (reference sequence). The DNA of the CDR3 is TGTGCCAGCAGTTCTGGGCAGTACTTC. Translation gives CASSSGQYF.

In this sample, this clonotype turned up many times. The chain links TRBV9 to TRBJ2-1; no clear D gene. The CDR3 totals 10 residues. Trimming shortened V by 3 bases and J by 9 bases, and 4 bases separated the two germline ends. Germline assignment: CDR1 SGDLS and CDR2 YYNGEE. The CDR3 region has the DNA TGTGCCAGCAGCGGTCTTGAGCAGTTCTTC. Residues: CASSGLEQFF.

The chain is built from TRBV5-1 and TRBJ2-1; possible D gene TRBD2, 5 bases. Germline CDR1 is SGHRS and CDR2 is YFSETQ. Trimming shortened V by 0 bases and J by 9 bases, and 10 bases separated the two germline ends. The CDR3 consists of 13 residues. The CDR3 spells CASSLVREGEQFF. The DNA of the CDR3 is TGCGCCAGCAGCTTGGTTCGGGAAGGTGAGCAGTTCTTC.

This clonotype has just a few counts. V and J are TRBV27 and TRBJ1-1, with a possible D match to TRBD1 (5 bases). The V and J ends lost 2 bases and 4 bases respectively, with 14 bases between them. The CDR3 has 15 amino acids. Per germline, CDR1 MNHEY and CDR2 SMNVEV (reference sequence). CDR3 coding DNA: TGTGCCAGCAGTTTAATCCGGGGCGAGGTCACTGAAGCTTTCTTT. Residues: CASSLIRGEVTEAFF.

In regard to this clonotype: A single base separates this from a much larger clone, so it may be a read error. This rearrangement joins TRBV27 to TRBJ2-5; D uncertain. The length of the CDR3 is 13 residues. CDR1 is MNHEY and CDR2 is SMNVEV in the germline V gene (reference sequence). The CDR3 sequence is CAGSLVSWETQYF. The CDR3, as DNA: TGTGCCGGCAGCCTCGTTTCCTGGGAGACCCAGTACTTC.

For the CDR3, the DNA is TGCAGTGCTCCGCGACTAGCGGGGGAGGAGACCCAGTTCTTC. It yields the protein CSAPRLAGEETQFF. V and J are TRBV20-1 and TRBJ2-1, with TRBD2 matching 12 bases. Germline-derived CDR1 and CDR2 are DFQATT and SNEGSKA (reference sequence). The CDR3 has 14 residues. J was trimmed by 13 bases and V by 5 bases; bases with no gene match: 12.

Only a few counts were recorded for this clonotype. The J gene is TRBJ2-7, the V gene TRBV20-1; D remains unclear. The CDR3 is 12 residues long. Germline CDR1 DFQATT, CDR2 SNEGSKA (reference sequence). Trimming took off 1 base at V and 1 base at J, with 5 bases between the two ends. This CDR3 is CSARASSYEQYF. In nucleotides, the CDR3 is TGCAGTGCTAGAGCGAGTTCCTACGAGCAGTACTTC.

This sequence joins TRBV9 and TRBJ1-5; no clear D. CDR3 length: 15 amino acids. V dropped 3 bases and J dropped 0 bases, with 10 bases sitting between them. Germline assignment: CDR1 SGDLS and CDR2 YYNGEE. This CDR3 reads CASSASAYSNQPQHF. CDR3 in DNA: TGTGCCAGCAGCGCGTCGGCTTATAGCAATCAGCCCCAGCATTTT.

In its sample, this clonotype was seen a few times. The chain recombines TRBV7-2 with TRBJ2-4; D remains unclear. The DNA matches TRBJ2-7 better at its end, which makes the J call doubtful. The CDR3 is 14 amino acids. Per the germline V gene, CDR1 is SGHTA and CDR2 is FQGNSA. CDR3 sequence (DNA): TGTGCCAGCAGCCTGGACCTCCCCCCTTACGAGCAGTACTTC. It specifies CASSLDLPPYEQYF.

The gene calls are TRBV7-2 and TRBJ2-6; D might be TRBD1 or TRBD2, each matching 6 bases. The CDR3 has 17 amino acids. Germline V gene data show CDR1 as SGHTA and CDR2 as FQGNSA. V lost 5 bases to trimming and J lost 4 bases, with 18 bases between them. CDR3 DNA: TGTGCCAGCAGCATCCGAGGGGGGTTGACAGGGGCCAACGTCCTGACTTTC. It translates to CASSIRGGLTGANVLTF.

The chain employs TRBV20-1 and TRBJ1-4, with a weak D call TRBD1 (6 bases). CDR3 length equals 15 residues. V shed 3 bases and J shed 2 bases, with 13 bases lying between them. Germline CDR1 is DFQATT and CDR2 is SNEGSKA (reference sequence). CDR3 DNA: TGCAGTGCTAGTAAAAGAACAGGGACTAATGAAAAACTGTTTTTT. It codes for CSASKRTGTNEKLFF.

Many counts were recorded for this clonotype. The CDR3 sequence is CSVEGDGRTGYEQYF. The CDR3 bases are TGCAGCGTTGAAGGTGACGGGAGAACGGGCTACGAGCAGTACTTC. The rearrangement uses TRBV29-1 and TRBJ2-7; a possible D gene is TRBD2 (6 bases). V lost 1 base and J 3 bases, leaving 16 bases between the germline ends. The germline gives CDR1 SQVTM, CDR2 ANQGSEA. The CDR3 is made up of 15 amino acids.

In its sample, this clonotype was seen many times. This rearrangement joins TRBV29-1 to TRBJ2-3; D possibly matches TRBD1 or TRBD2 (6 bases each). V was cut by 7 bases and J by 2 bases, with 16 bases left in between. The CDR3 loop spans 14 amino acids. Germline V gives CDR1 SQVTM, CDR2 ANQGSEA. The CDR3 protein is CSASDGGPTDTQYF. As DNA, the CDR3 is TGCAGCGCCTCCGACGGGGGCCCCACAGATACGCAGTATTTT.

The chain links TRBV10-3 to TRBJ2-5; D possibly corresponds to TRBD2 (5 bases). Germline CDR1 ENHRY, CDR2 SYGVKD. V was trimmed by 0 bases and J by 3 bases, leaving 5 bases between them. The CDR3 is 13 residues long. The CDR3 sequence: CAISESGEETQYF. Written as DNA, the CDR3 is TGTGCCATCAGTGAGTCCGGGGAAGAGACCCAGTACTTC.

This clonotype has more than one count but fewer than ten. This sequence joins TRBV20-1 and TRBJ2-7, with TRBD2 matching 7 bases. The CDR3 length is 13 residues. The V and J ends lost 5 bases and 3 bases, in that order; junction bases with no gene match: 7. CDR1 is DFQATT, CDR2 SNEGSKA, per germline (reference sequence). CDR3 in DNA: TGCAGTGCTTGCCGCGCGGGGGACTACGAGCAGTACTTC. Residues: CSACRAGDYEQYF.

On this clonotype itself: This may be a read error, as it is one base from a much larger clone. V is TRBV15 and J is TRBJ2-7, with TRBD2 identical over 12 bases. Germline trimming cut 1 base from V and 2 bases from J; bases unmatched to any gene: 0. The CDR3 consists of 15 residues. Germline V gene lookup returns CDR1 LNHNV and CDR2 YYDKDF (reference sequence). Here the CDR3 reads CATSRGLAGAYEQYF. The CDR3 DNA reads TGTGCCACCAGCAGAGGACTAGCGGGAGCCTACGAGCAGTACTTC.

This CDR3 reads CASSQYEARSYGYTF. CDR3 nucleotide sequence: TGCGCCAGCTCCCAATACGAGGCACGGAGCTATGGCTACACCTTC. V and J are TRBV4-1 and TRBJ1-2; D is unresolved. Germline V CDR1 and CDR2: MGHRA, YSYEKL. The CDR3 runs to 15 residues. V was trimmed by 8 bases and J by 4 bases, leaving 20 bases between them.

The chain recombines TRBV6-5 with TRBJ1-6; D is unclear. V gave up 7 bases and J gave up 8 bases, with 12 bases separating them. This CDR3 is 13 amino acids long. Germline-derived CDR1 and CDR2 are MNHEY and SVGAGI. CDR3 loop: CASKRSKDSPLHF. The CDR3 bases are TGTGCCAGCAAAAGGTCGAAGGATTCACCCCTCCACTTT.

The rearrangement uses TRBV10-3 and TRBJ2-2, with no clear D. The CDR3 contains 15 residues. CDR1 is ENHRY and CDR2 is SYGVKD in the germline V gene. The V end lost 3 bases, the J end lost 2 bases, and 10 bases lay between the germline ends. The CDR3 region has the DNA TGTGCCATCAGTGATAGGACCATTAACACCGGGGAGCTGTTTTTT. Protein: CAISDRTINTGELFF.

The V call is TRBV6-5, the J call TRBJ2-3; 11 bases map to TRBD2. Germline lookup yields CDR1 MNHEY and CDR2 SVGAGI. Unmatched junction bases numbered 16, after V lost 0 bases and J lost 5 bases. This CDR3 has 20 amino acids. This chain's CDR3 is CASSYSILAGGLPSEDTQYF. Written as DNA, the CDR3 is TGTGCCAGCAGTTACTCCATCCTAGCGGGGGGACTGCCCTCCGAAGATACGCAGTATTTT.

This sequence joins TRBV20-1 and TRBJ2-3; D might be TRBD1 or TRBD2, each matching 5 bases. The CDR3 totals 13 residues. Trimming pared 6 bases from V and 3 bases from J, leaving 13 bases between. In germline, CDR1 is DFQATT, CDR2 SNEGSKA (reference sequence). As DNA, the CDR3 is TGCAGTGCCCCCACGGGGCTGACAGATACGCAGTATTTT. This gives the protein CSAPTGLTDTQYF.

This clonotype appeared a few times. V gene TRBV6-2 or TRBV6-3 combines with J gene TRBJ2-7, with 8 bases fitting TRBD1. Germline V gene sequence: CDR1 MNHEY, CDR2 SVGEGT. V lost 5 bases to trimming and J lost 2 bases; unmatched junction nucleotides: 5. The CDR3 loop spans 14 amino acids. The CDR3 here is CASSHPGQAYEQYF. DNA of the CDR3: TGTGCCAGCAGTCACCCGGGACAGGCCTACGAGCAGTACTTC.

This clonotype was counted only a few times. The genes are TRBV6-5 and TRBJ2-7, with D unresolved. CDR1 is MNHEY, CDR2 SVGAGI, per germline. The CDR3 has 14 residues. V was cut by 0 bases and J by 0 bases, with 6 bases left in between. CDR3 sequence reads: CASSYSASSYEQYF. In DNA form, the CDR3 reads TGTGCCAGCAGTTACTCCGCAAGCTCCTACGAGCAGTACTTC.

This clonotype was detected a few times. This chain uses TRBV10-3 with TRBJ1-5; D remains ambiguous. V lost 0 bases to trimming and J lost 4 bases, with 7 bases between them. Looked up from germline, CDR1 is ENHRY and CDR2 is SYGVKD. The CDR3 length is 14 residues. For the CDR3, the DNA is TGTGCCATCAGTGAGTCTGTGAATAATCAGCCCCAGCATTTT. Its protein is CAISESVNNQPQHF.

The gene calls are TRBV12-3 or TRBV12-4 and TRBJ2-3, with 8 bases that match TRBD2. The J segment lost 4 bases and the V segment lost 6 bases, leaving 12 bases of the junction unmatched. There are 16 residues in the CDR3. CDR3 protein: CASREGLRGAADTQYF. The CDR3 nucleotides are TGTGCCAGCAGGGAGGGGCTGCGGGGGGCCGCAGATACGCAGTATTTT.

The chain uses TRBV27 and TRBJ1-6; unclear D gene. Germline loops: CDR1 MNHEY, CDR2 SMNVEV (reference sequence). V dropped 5 bases and J dropped 3 bases, with 11 bases sitting between them. The CDR3 length is 15 residues. The CDR3 region has the DNA TGTGCCAGCAGTCCAAGACGGGGCTATAATTCACCCCTCCACTTT. Protein product: CASSPRRGYNSPLHF.